This passage covers 16 T cell receptor beta chains from one sample sequenced in a study of T cells after yellow fever vaccination. TCRdb re-derived calls from the 5' RACE reads in MiXCR, one entry per CDR3 protein. The sample holds 300,000 to 400,000 distinct CDR3 sequences; around 12% are singletons and the top ten take 2.5% to 4%. This specimen was CD4+ T cells sorted from PBMCs, taken 15 days after the yellow fever booster vaccination. These TCRs come from a man aged 18-30 years who received the YFV17D yellow fever vaccine.

The chain has TRBV12-3 or TRBV12-4 and TRBJ1-6, with D possibly matching TRBD1 (6 bases). The CDR3 consists of 14 residues. V was cut by 6 bases and J by 10 bases, with 16 bases left in between. The DNA for the CDR3 is TGTGCCAGCAGCCCGACAGGCTCTCGCTCACCCCTCCACTTT. Translated: CASSPTGSRSPLHF.

There are a few counts of this clonotype. V gene TRBV5-4 combines with J gene TRBJ1-4, with D perhaps TRBD1 (6 bases). Deletions cut 1 base from V and 13 bases from J, with 14 bases between. Germline assignment: CDR1 SGHNT and CDR2 YYREEE (reference sequence). The CDR3 is made up of 13 amino acids. CDR3 DNA sequence: TGTGCCAGCAGCTTGCGTGAGGGGGAGAGACTGTTTTTT. Protein: CASSLREGERLFF.

This clonotype was counted at least ten times. The rearrangement links TRBV9 to TRBJ2-3; the match to TRBD2 covers 10 bases. V was pared by 2 bases and J by 2 bases, with 11 bases of the junction left unmatched. Germline assignment: CDR1 SGDLS and CDR2 YYNGEE. This CDR3 is built from 18 residues. The CDR3 DNA reads as TGTGCCAGCAGCGTTAGAGCGGGGGGGCCGATCTCCACAGATACGCAGTATTTT. Protein sequence: CASSVRAGGPISTDTQYF.

This clonotype was counted a few times. The J gene is TRBJ2-1, the V gene TRBV6-6, with TRBD1 identical over 9 bases. This CDR3 region has 13 residues. Germline CDR1 and CDR2: MNHNY and SVGAGI (reference sequence). With 3 bases clipped from V and 10 bases from J, the junction kept 4 bases outside the gene matches. CDR3 sequence (DNA): TGTGCCAGCAGTTATATGGGACAGGGAGAGCAGTTCTTC. Its protein is CASSYMGQGEQFF.

The rearrangement joins TRBV7-9 to TRBJ1-1; D gene unclear. V lost 5 bases and J 3 bases, leaving 16 bases between the germline ends. Germline values: CDR1 SEHNR, CDR2 FQNEAQ (reference sequence). The CDR3 spans 15 residues. As DNA, the CDR3 is TGTGCCAGCAGCCCTCTACAAGGGAAGGACACTGAAGCTTTCTTT. Encoded protein: CASSPLQGKDTEAFF.

This clonotype was picked up one time. The chain couples TRBV6-5 to TRBJ1-6; D might be TRBD1 (6 bases). Trimming removed 8 bases from V and 0 bases from J, with 11 bases in between. Germline loops: CDR1 MNHEY, CDR2 SVGAGI. The CDR3 covers 15 residues. CDR3 DNA sequence: TGTGCCAGCGCGGGGGCGAGCTCCTATAATTCACCCCTCCACTTT. This translates into CASAGASSYNSPLHF.

The rearrangement uses TRBV20-1 and TRBJ1-1; D unclear. The CDR3 has 11 amino acids. Germline CDR1 DFQATT, CDR2 SNEGSKA (reference sequence). V was pared by 6 bases and J by 2 bases, with 7 bases between. CDR3: CSAPLNTEAFF. CDR3 in DNA: TGCAGTGCCCCCTTAAACACTGAAGCTTTCTTT.

This clonotype appeared a few times. V usage is TRBV7-8 and J usage is TRBJ2-7; D is possibly TRBD1 (6 bases). There are 13 residues in the CDR3. Germline CDR1 is SGHVS and CDR2 is FQNEAQ. Trimming cost V 6 bases and J 2 bases, with 11 bases left between them. The CDR3 loop reads CASSKDSPYEQYV. The CDR3 nucleotides are TGTGCCAGCAGTAAGGACAGCCCCTACGAGCAGTACGTC.

The chain combines TRBV12-5 with TRBJ1-5, with D unresolved. CDR3 length equals 11 residues. Trimming pared 6 bases from V and 9 bases from J, leaving 9 bases between. Germline V CDR1 and CDR2: LGHNT, FRNRAP. Written as DNA, the CDR3 is TGTGCTAGTGGCACCCGGGGGCCCCAGCATTTT. The encoded protein is CASGTRGPQHF. Full variable domain (outside the CDR3, taken from reference TRBV12-5 and TRBJ1-5): DARVTQTPRHKVTEMGQEVTMRCQPILGHNTVFWYRQTMMQGLELLAYFRNRAPLDDSGMPKDRFSAEMPDATLATLKIQPSEPRDSAVYFCASGTRGPQHFGDGTRLSIL.

The CDR3 nucleotides read TGTGCCAGCAGTCAAAAGGGACAGGCGAACACTGAAGCTTTCTTT. The encoded protein is CASSQKGQANTEAFF. The rearrangement joins TRBV12-3 or TRBV12-4 to TRBJ1-1; 8 nucleotides agree with TRBD1. With V trimmed by 5 bases and J by 1 base, 6 bases remained unmatched. This CDR3 spans 15 amino acids.

V is TRBV29-1 and J is TRBJ1-1; unclear D gene. Germline values: CDR1 SQVTM, CDR2 ANQGSEA. The length of the CDR3 is 13 residues. V lost 4 bases and J 2 bases, leaving 11 bases between the germline ends. The CDR3 DNA reads TGCAGCGTTGTAAGGGAGTTTAACACTGAAGCTTTCTTT. Protein sequence: CSVVREFNTEAFF.

This clonotype was seen many times. This chain links TRBV12-3 or TRBV12-4 with TRBJ1-3; D gene ambiguous. Trimming took 2 bases from V and 0 from J, leaving 5 bases between them. The CDR3 runs 14 residues. The CDR3 coding sequence is TGTGCCAGCAGTTTATGGAGCTCTGGAAACACCATATATTTT. Translated: CASSLWSSGNTIYF.

This rearrangement joins TRBV27 to TRBJ2-2, with a weak D call TRBD1 (5 bases). V was clipped by 3 bases and J by 6 bases, with 8 bases between them. From germline, CDR1 is MNHEY and CDR2 SMNVEV (reference sequence). The CDR3 consists of 13 residues. The CDR3 DNA is TGTGCCAGCAGTTTTCTAGGGGCCGGGGAGCTGTTTTTT. Its translation is CASSFLGAGELFF.

The J gene is TRBJ2-1, the V gene TRBV5-1, with 14 nucleotides matching TRBD2. Looked up from germline, CDR1 is SGHRS and CDR2 is YFSETQ. Trimming at V came to 4 bases and at J to 3 bases, leaving 15 bases not matched to a gene. The CDR3 contains 20 residues. DNA of the CDR3: TGCGCCAGCAGCCCGTGGACTGGACTAGCGGGGGGACGCGGCTACAATGAGCAGTTCTTC. Translated, it gives CASSPWTGLAGGRGYNEQFF.

This clonotype came up a few times. This chain connects TRBV7-9 to TRBJ1-4; TRBD1 aligns across 7 bases. CDR1 SEHNR and CDR2 FQNEAQ come from the germline V gene (reference sequence). V shed 0 bases and J 5 bases; nucleotides not matched to a gene: 0. The CDR3 is made up of 14 amino acids. The chain's CDR3 is CASSLATGNEKLFF. Written as DNA, the CDR3 is TGTGCCAGCAGCTTAGCGACAGGGAATGAAAAACTGTTTTTT.

The chain employs TRBV7-6 and TRBJ2-1, with 10 bases fitting TRBD2. Per germline, CDR1 SGHVS and CDR2 FNYEAQ. The CDR3 extends over 15 amino acids. With V trimmed by 5 bases and J by 7 bases, 8 bases remained unmatched. CDR3 region: CASSLSGGASNEQFF. The CDR3 nucleotides are TGTGCCAGCAGCCTCAGCGGGGGGGCGAGTAATGAGCAGTTCTTC. Variable domain in full (rest from reference TRBV7-6 and TRBJ2-1): GAGVSQSPRYKVTKRGQDVALRCDPISGHVSLYWYRQALGQGPEFLTYFNYEAQQDKSGLPNDRFSAERPEGSISTLTIQRTEQRDSAMYRCASSLSGGASNEQFFGPGTRLTVL.